This is a list of T cell receptor beta chains from one sample in a study of shared clonotypes between healthy human individuals. Profiled with immunoSEQ multiplex PCR; TCRdb holds only in-frame clones, not every one. Altogether some 1,900,000 clones are present, approximately 95% being singletons, with the ten largest covering under 1.5%. The sequencing sample was made of naive CD8+ T cells sorted from blood. These receptors came from a man aged 18 to 29 in good health. Both conserved end residues are part of each CDR3. A D gene is named only where the DNA matches it firmly. Size is omitted from some rows. Given values are once, few, many or a class for expanded clones.

. | TRBJ1-3 | TRBV9 | . | CASNDRGGNTIYF | TGTGCCAGCAATGATCGAGGCGGAAACACCATATATTTT
. | TRBJ2-7 | TRBV5-4 | . | CASSFGGSSYEQYF | TGTGCCAGCAGCTTTGGGGGGAGCTCCTACGAGCAGTACTTC
. | TRBJ2-3 | TRBV4-1 | . | CASSQVYLKGDTQYF | TGCGCCAGCAGCCAAGTTTACCTAAAGGGCGATACGCAGTATTTT
. | TRBJ2-7 | TRBV13 | . | CASSGPGTRAYEQYF | TGTGCCAGCAGCGGCCCAGGGACGCGGGCCTACGAGCAGTACTTC
. | TRBJ2-2 | TRBV4-3 | TRBD1 | CASSQEAGGWGTGELFF | TGCGCCAGCAGCCAAGAGGCAGGGGGCTGGGGCACCGGGGAGCTGTTTTTT
. | TRBJ2-2 | TRBV10-3 | . | CAISEKGPYTGELFF | TGTGCCATCAGTGAAAAGGGGCCGTACACCGGGGAGCTGTTTTTT
. | TRBJ2-3 | TRBV7-6 | TRBD1 | CASSLGPGQPSTDTQYF | TGTGCCAGCAGCTTAGGGCCGGGACAGCCTAGCACAGATACGCAGTATTTT
. | TRBJ2-3 | TRBV5-6 | . | CASSLLADTQYF | TGTGCCAGCAGCTTACTGGCAGATACGCAGTATTTT
. | TRBJ2-1 | TRBV9 | . | CASSIRWGAQNEQFF | TGTGCCAGCAGCATCCGATGGGGGGCGCAGAATGAGCAGTTCTTC
. | TRBJ1-2 | TRBV30 | TRBD1 | CAWNGQGSGYTF | TGTGCCTGGAACGGACAGGGGAGCGGCTACACCTTC
. | TRBJ2-2 | TRBV7-9 | . | CASSFWTVGDTGELFF | TGTGCCAGCAGCTTCTGGACTGTGGGGGACACCGGGGAGCTGTTTTTT
. | TRBJ2-5 | TRBV5-1 | . | CASSLEETQYF | TGCGCCAGCAGCTTGGAGGAGACCCAGTACTTC
. | TRBJ2-1 | TRBV7-9 | TRBD2 | CASSLAMGGPDEQFF | TGTGCCAGCAGCTTAGCGATGGGAGGGCCGGATGAGCAGTTCTTC
. | TRBJ2-7 | TRBV9 | TRBD1 | CASSARDRENYEQYF | TGTGCCAGCAGCGCCAGGGACAGGGAAAATTACGAGCAGTACTTC
. | TRBJ2-3 | TRBV5-4 | . | CASSQDTDTQYF | TGTGCCAGCAGCCAGGACACAGATACGCAGTATTTT
. | TRBJ1-3 | TRBV27 | . | CASGSTSSGNTIYF | TGTGCCAGCGGTTCCACGAGTTCTGGAAACACCATATATTTT
. | TRBJ1-3 | TRBV4-1 | . | CASSQDWTAGNTIYF | TGCGCCAGCAGCCAAGATTGGACAGCTGGAAACACCATATATTTT
. | TRBJ2-5 | TRBV5-1 | . | CASSFVKDTQETQYF | TGCGCCAGCAGCTTCGTTAAGGACACCCAAGAGACCCAGTACTTC
. | TRBJ1-1 | TRBV7-9 | . | CASSRGGGFTEAFF | TGTGCCAGCAGCCGCGGTGGAGGTTTCACTGAAGCTTTCTTT
. | TRBJ2-2 | TRBV9 | TRBD1 | CASSPQGLGFQAGELFF | TGTGCCAGCAGCCCACAGGGGCTGGGTTTCCAGGCCGGGGAGCTGTTTTTT
. | TRBJ2-7 | TRBV2 | . | CASSEGRSSYEQYF | TGTGCCAGCAGTGAAGGTCGAAGCTCCTACGAGCAGTACTTC
once | TRBJ1-2 | TRBV11-2 | . | CASSLDPDTRYGYTF | TGTGCCAGCAGCTTAGATCCGGACACCCGGTATGGCTACACCTTC
. | TRBJ2-2 | TRBV19 | TRBD1 | CASIQAQGARTGELFF | TGTGCCAGTATCCAGGCCCAGGGGGCGCGGACCGGGGAGCTGTTTTTT
. | TRBJ2-1 | TRBV9 | . | CASSVQEGEHNEQFF | TGTGCCAGCAGCGTACAGGAAGGAGAACACAATGAGCAGTTCTTC
. | TRBJ2-7 | TRBV6-5 | TRBD1 | CASSYSVGQRAYEQYF | TGTGCCAGCAGTTACTCAGTGGGACAGCGAGCCTACGAGCAGTACTTC
. | TRBJ1-1 | TRBV4-1 | . | CASSQVGGLGTEAFF | TGCGCCAGCAGCCAAGTAGGGGGGCTGGGGACTGAAGCTTTCTTT
once | TRBJ2-7 | TRBV7-3 | . | CASSQTTGSEQYF | TGTGCCAGCAGCCAAACTACAGGGTCCGAGCAGTACTTC
. | TRBJ2-3 | TRBV2 | TRBD2 | CASSLAGGAGDTQYF | TGTGCCAGCAGTTTAGCGGGGGGGGCAGGAGATACGCAGTATTTT